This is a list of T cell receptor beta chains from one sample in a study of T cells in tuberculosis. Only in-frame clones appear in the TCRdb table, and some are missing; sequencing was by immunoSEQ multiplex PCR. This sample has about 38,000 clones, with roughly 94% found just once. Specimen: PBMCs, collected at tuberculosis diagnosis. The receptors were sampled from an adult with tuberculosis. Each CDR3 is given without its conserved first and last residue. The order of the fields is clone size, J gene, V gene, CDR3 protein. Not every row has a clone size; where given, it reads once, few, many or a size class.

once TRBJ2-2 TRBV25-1 ASSDATGVAGELF
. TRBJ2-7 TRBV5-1 ASSSKPGQSSYEQY
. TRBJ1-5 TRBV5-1 ASSPTGGRQPQH
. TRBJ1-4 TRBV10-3 AISESTATNEKLF
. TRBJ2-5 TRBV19 ASSSEQTQY
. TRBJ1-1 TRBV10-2 ASSTFGTGDTEAF
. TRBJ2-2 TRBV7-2 ASSLVGGANTGELF
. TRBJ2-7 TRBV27 ASSFRGTYEQY
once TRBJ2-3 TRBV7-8 ASSAGTGPGTDTQY
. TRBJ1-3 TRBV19 ASRKTASGNTIY
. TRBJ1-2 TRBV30 ASQSSLGARGYT
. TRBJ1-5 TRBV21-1 ASSRTDGYSNQPQH
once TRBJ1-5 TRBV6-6 ASRPPGVSSNQPQH
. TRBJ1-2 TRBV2 ATGADGQGANYGYT
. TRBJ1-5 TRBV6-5 ASSSPGTGAQH
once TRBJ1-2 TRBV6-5 ASSYDLRVSNYGYT
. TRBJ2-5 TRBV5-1 ASSLSGNRDGETQY
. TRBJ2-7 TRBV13 ASSLSRGSYEQY
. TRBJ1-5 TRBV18 ASSPLTGGKPQH
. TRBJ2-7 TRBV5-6 ASSLPQDAYEQY
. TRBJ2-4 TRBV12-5 ASVASNIQY
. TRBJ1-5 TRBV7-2 ASSLDSDQPQH
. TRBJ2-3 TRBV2 ASSYKASVGGTDTQY
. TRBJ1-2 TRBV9 ATFSVNYGYT
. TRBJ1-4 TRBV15 ATSRHGLGATNEKLF
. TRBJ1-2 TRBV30 AWSRDRGNYGYT
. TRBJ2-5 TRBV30 AIKPEETQY
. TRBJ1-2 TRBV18 ASSPEQNYGYT
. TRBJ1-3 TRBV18 ASSISGGSGNTIY
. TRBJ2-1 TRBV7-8 ASSLALYQIYNEQF
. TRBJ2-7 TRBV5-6 ASSLARGLGY
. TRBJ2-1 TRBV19 ASSVGRGDYNEQF
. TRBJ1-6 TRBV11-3 ASRGGETYNSPLH
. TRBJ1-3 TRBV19 ASSPRRSGNTIY
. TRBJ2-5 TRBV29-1 SVRAGGEETQY
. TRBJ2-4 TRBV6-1 ASREGLAKNIQY
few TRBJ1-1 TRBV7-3 ASSLTGGNTEAF
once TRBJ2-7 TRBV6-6 ASSDRVFYEQY
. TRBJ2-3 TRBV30 AWGAPATDTQY